The 7 T cell receptor beta chains reported below all come from one sample, sequenced in a study of identical twins (dated by TCRdb to between 2015 and 2016). Library creation used 5' RACE. Sequencing relied on an Illumina HiSeq 2000. The raw public data were reprocessed by TCRdb itself: fastp quality trimming at Q25, MiXCR clonotype calling, in-frame beta chains only. Rows matching on CDR3 protein sequence are summarized as one entry with the most common DNA and genes. The sample data list approximately 590,000 distinct CDR3 sequences, and roughly 9.5% of these were observed just once. Of the sample, under 3% falls within the top ten clones. This same sample was also taken into another study, of yellow fever vaccine responses in identical twins.

Specimen: PBMCs. These receptors all come from a woman in her late teens or twenties in good health.

This clonotype was found many times. The rearrangement uses TRBV29-1 and TRBJ1-2, with 10 positions matching TRBD1. Germline-derived CDR1 and CDR2 are SQVTM and ANQGSEA. V lost 4 bases and J lost 6; bases outside the gene matches: 14. The length of the CDR3 is 16 residues. The CDR3 spells CSVVSWRQGATNGYTF. In DNA, the CDR3 is TGCAGCGTTGTTAGTTGGAGACAGGGGGCTACGAATGGCTACACCTTC.

This clonotype was observed at least ten times. This rearrangement joins TRBV10-2 to TRBJ1-5; D perhaps matches TRBD1 (5 bases). The CDR3 has 13 amino acids. The V gene's germline CDR1 is WSHSY and CDR2 SAAADI. The V and J ends lost 7 bases and 3 bases respectively, with 10 bases between them. This chain's CDR3 is CASTRDDNQPQHF. The DNA of the CDR3 is TGCGCCAGCACGCGGGACGACAATCAGCCCCAGCATTTT.

This clonotype has a count of ten or more. The CDR3 DNA sequence: TGTGCCAGCAGTCTCGGACTAGGGGGCTCCGGGGAGCTGTTTTTT. It translates to CASSLGLGGSGELFF. The rearrangement links TRBV12-3 or TRBV12-4 to TRBJ2-2; D is tentatively TRBD1 or TRBD2 (7 bases each). This CDR3 region has 15 residues. V was cut by 5 bases and J by 6 bases, with 16 bases left in between.

This clonotype was counted at least ten times. The chain couples TRBV12-3 or TRBV12-4 to TRBJ1-4, with 7 bases lining up with TRBD1. V trimming: 5 bases; J trimming: 4 bases; junction bases outside the gene matches: 7. CDR3 length: 15 residues. CDR3 in DNA: TGTGCCAGCAGTCCCGACAGGGCGATTAATGAAAAACTGTTTTTT. As protein: CASSPDRAINEKLFF.

A few counts support this clonotype. This rearrangement joins TRBV4-2 to TRBJ1-6; D perhaps matches TRBD1 (5 bases). The V gene's germline CDR1 is LGHNA and CDR2 YNFKEQ. Trimming pared 3 bases from V and 10 bases from J, leaving 19 bases between. The length of the CDR3 is 16 residues. The CDR3 is CASSQGLGQGSSPLHF. The CDR3 DNA is TGTGCCAGCAGCCAGGGATTGGGTCAGGGTTCATCACCCCTCCACTTT.

The chain recombines TRBV4-1 with TRBJ2-7; no reliable D call. The length of the CDR3 is 14 residues. CDR1 is MGHRA, CDR2 YSYEKL, per germline. V was cut by 1 base and J by 0 bases, with 7 bases left in between. CDR3 DNA: TGCGCCAGCAGCCAAGTGGCCATCTCCTACGAGCAGTACTTC. Translation gives CASSQVAISYEQYF.

About this clonotype: As the CDR3 is not closed by the conserved phenylalanine or tryptophan, this likely results from a read error. The chain combines TRBV12-3 or TRBV12-4 with TRBJ2-2; 10 bases match TRBD2. V trimming: 7 bases; J trimming: 3 bases; junction bases outside the gene matches: 14. The CDR3 is made up of 18 amino acids. This CDR3 reads CASTTAGLAGVYTGELFL. The CDR3 nucleotides read TGTGCCAGCACCACAGCTGGGCTAGCGGGAGTGTACACCGGGGAGCTGTTTCTT.